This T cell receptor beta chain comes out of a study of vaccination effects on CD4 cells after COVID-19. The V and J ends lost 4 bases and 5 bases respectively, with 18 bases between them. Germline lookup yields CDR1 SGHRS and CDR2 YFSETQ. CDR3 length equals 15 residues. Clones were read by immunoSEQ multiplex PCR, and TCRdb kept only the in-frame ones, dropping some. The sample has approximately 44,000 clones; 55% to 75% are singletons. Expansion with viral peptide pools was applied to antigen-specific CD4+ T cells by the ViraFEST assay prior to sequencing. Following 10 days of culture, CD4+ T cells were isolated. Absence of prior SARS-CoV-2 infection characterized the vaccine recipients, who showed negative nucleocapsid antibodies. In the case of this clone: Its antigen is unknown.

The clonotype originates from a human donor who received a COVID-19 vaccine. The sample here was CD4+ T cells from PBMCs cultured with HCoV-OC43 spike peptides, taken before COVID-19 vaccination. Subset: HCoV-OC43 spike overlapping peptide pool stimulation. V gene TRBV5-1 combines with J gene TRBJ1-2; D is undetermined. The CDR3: CASSPNRGEGYGYTF. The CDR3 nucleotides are TGCGCCAGCAGCCCTAACCGTGGGGAAGGGTATGGCTACACCTTC.